This is a list of T cell receptor beta chains from one sample in a study of CD8 T cells in Susac syndrome. TCRdb independently ran MiXCR on the immunoSEQ multiplex PCR reads; one entry per CDR3 protein. Of about 150,000 distinct CDR3 sequences detected, roughly 95% appear once; the ten largest clones hold 0.14% to 0.15%. Specimen: CD8+ T cells from PBMCs. The receptor source for this set is a human donor with multiple sclerosis. CDR3s include the opening cysteine and the closing phenylalanine or tryptophan. The order of the fields is clone size, J gene, D gene, V gene, CDR3 protein, CDR3 DNA. D genes are given only for firm matches. Clone size, where shown, is once, few, many, or a class for clones that have expanded.

>-|TRBJ1-4|-|TRBV3-1
CARPNEKLFF
TGTGCCCGCCCTAATGAAAAACTGTTTTTT
>-|TRBJ2-1|-|TRBV7-9
CASSLEWRGPSIGQFF
TGTGCCAGCAGCTTGGAATGGCGGGGGCCTTCAATCGGGCAGTTCTTC
>-|TRBJ1-1|-|TRBV27
CASREEQDGYTEAFF
TGTGCCAGCAGGGAAGAACAGGACGGTTACACTGAAGCTTTCTTT
>-|TRBJ2-7|TRBD2|TRBV20-1
CSARRERGAYEQYF
TGCAGTGCCCGGAGGGAGCGGGGGGCCTACGAGCAGTACTTC
>-|TRBJ2-3|-|TRBV3-1
CASSYITDTQYF
TGTGCCAGCAGTTACATCACAGATACGCAGTATTTT
>-|TRBJ2-1|-|TRBV14
CASSQEADDEQFF
TGTGCCAGCAGCCAAGAGGCGGATGATGAGCAGTTCTTC
>-|TRBJ1-2|-|TRBV15
CATSDRDAGSWGYTF
TGTGCCACCAGCGACCGGGACGCCGGCAGTTGGGGCTACACCTTC
>-|TRBJ2-7|-|TRBV20-1
CSANRANHYEQYF
TGCAGTGCTAACAGGGCGAACCACTACGAGCAGTACTTC
>-|TRBJ2-5|TRBD2|TRBV30
CAWISGMETQYF
TGTGCCTGGATAAGCGGGATGGAGACCCAGTACTTC
>-|TRBJ2-5|TRBD1|TRBV5-6
CASSFDRAETQYF
TGTGCCAGCAGCTTTGACAGGGCAGAGACCCAGTACTTC
>-|TRBJ1-1|-|TRBV12-3/TRBV12-4
CASSFGGLGTEAFF
TGTGCCAGCAGTTTTGGGGGGCTGGGCACTGAAGCTTTCTTT
>-|TRBJ2-2|TRBD2|TRBV12-3/TRBV12-4
CASVIGGAGGELFF
TGTGCCAGCGTAATCGGGGGGGCTGGCGGGGAGCTGTTTTTT
>-|TRBJ2-6|-|TRBV27
CASSSTSSGANVLTF
TGTGCCAGCAGTTCCACTAGCTCTGGGGCCAACGTCCTGACTTTC
>-|TRBJ2-1|TRBD1|TRBV10-3
CAISGRDRITDNEQFF
TGTGCCATCAGTGGCCGGGACAGGATTACTGACAATGAGCAGTTCTTC
>-|TRBJ2-6|-|TRBV18
CASSPTSVSGTGANVLTF
TGTGCCAGCTCACCGACCTCCGTCAGTGGTACCGGGGCCAACGTCCTGACTTTC
>once|TRBJ2-6|-|TRBV3-1
CASSLTRHSGANVLTF
TGTGCCAGCAGCCTGACCCGACACTCTGGGGCCAACGTCCTGACTTTC
>-|TRBJ2-1|-|TRBV3-1
CASILGGSPYNEQFF
TGTGCCAGCATCTTGGGGGGAAGCCCCTACAATGAGCAGTTCTTC
>once|TRBJ1-5|TRBD1|TRBV7-8
CASSLDRGQQPQHF
TGTGCCAGCAGCTTGGACAGGGGGCAACAGCCCCAGCATTTT
>-|TRBJ1-4|TRBD1|TRBV7-8
CASSLVYRGGEKLFF
TGTGCCAGCAGCTTAGTGTACAGGGGTGGGGAAAAACTGTTTTTT
>-|TRBJ1-2|-|TRBV7-9
CASSLESNYGYTF
TGTGCCAGCAGCTTAGAAAGCAACTATGGCTACACCTTC
>-|TRBJ1-1|-|TRBV9
CASSVAGGAEAFF
TGTGCCAGCAGCGTAGCCGGGGGGGCTGAAGCTTTCTTT
>-|TRBJ1-1|-|TRBV27
CASSFEEKTEAFF
TGTGCCAGCAGTTTTGAGGAGAAGACTGAAGCTTTCTTT
>-|TRBJ2-1|TRBD2|TRBV2
CASSEAHWTGSLAGGNEQFF
TGTGCCAGCAGTGAAGCGCACTGGACAGGGAGCCTAGCGGGAGGAAATGAGCAGTTCTTC
>-|TRBJ2-5|-|TRBV27
CASSLLDSHVRSLETQYF
TGTGCCAGCAGTTTATTAGACTCCCACGTCCGCAGCTTAGAGACCCAGTACTTC
>-|TRBJ2-5|-|TRBV4-1
CASSQEGREGETQYF
TGCGCCAGCAGCCAAGAGGGGCGGGAAGGAGAGACCCAGTACTTC
>-|TRBJ2-3|TRBD1|TRBV3-1
CASKRDRAITDTQYF
TGTGCCAGCAAACGGGACAGGGCGATCACAGATACGCAGTATTTT
>-|TRBJ2-7|-|TRBV12-3/TRBV12-4
CASSSGAGAYEQYF
TGTGCCAGCAGTTCCGGGGCTGGGGCCTACGAGCAGTACTTC
>-|TRBJ1-2|TRBD1|TRBV6-5
CASRAGGAGYGYTF
TGTGCCAGCCGTGCAGGGGGCGCCGGCTATGGCTACACCTTC
>-|TRBJ1-2|-|TRBV9
CASDTGRGNYGYTF
TGTGCCAGCGATACAGGTCGAGGTAACTATGGCTACACCTTC
>-|TRBJ2-7|TRBD1|TRBV9
CASSAPGQGAYEQYF
TGTGCCAGCAGCGCGCCGGGACAGGGCGCCTACGAGCAGTACTTC
>-|TRBJ2-5|-|TRBV30
CAWSTTPWEETQYF
TGTGCCTGGAGTACGACTCCCTGGGAAGAGACCCAGTACTTC
>-|TRBJ1-2|-|TRBV29-1
CSVEDRESDYGYTF
TGCAGCGTTGAAGATAGGGAGTCGGACTATGGCTACACCTTC
>-|TRBJ1-6|-|TRBV5-6
CASSRGGGPEGTLHF
TGTGCCAGCAGCCGCGGGGGAGGCCCAGAGGGGACCCTCCACTTT
>-|TRBJ1-1|TRBD1|TRBV29-1
CSALGGNREAFF
TGCAGCGCTCTAGGGGGCAACAGGGAAGCTTTCTTT
>-|TRBJ2-1|TRBD1|TRBV27
CASSLLQGAPNEQFF
TGTGCCAGCAGTTTACTACAGGGGGCTCCCAATGAGCAGTTCTTC
>once|TRBJ2-4|-|TRBV27
CASSLKGQGNIQYF
TGTGCCAGCAGTTTGAAGGGTCAAGGAAACATTCAGTACTTC
>-|TRBJ2-7|-|TRBV20-1
CSARDLGVSAYEQYF
TGCAGTGCTAGAGATCTGGGCGTATCCGCCTACGAGCAGTACTTC
>-|TRBJ2-3|TRBD1|TRBV20-1
CSALGADRVKDTQYF
TGCAGTGCCCTTGGGGCGGACAGGGTGAAAGATACGCAGTATTTT
>-|TRBJ2-5|TRBD2|TRBV6-5
CASSTSTSAETQYF
TGTGCCAGCAGTACCTCGACTAGCGCGGAGACCCAGTACTTC
>-|TRBJ2-7|-|TRBV10-2
CASGTSGTGAYEQYF
TGCGCCAGCGGCACTTCCGGGACTGGCGCCTACGAGCAGTACTTC
>-|TRBJ1-1|-|TRBV29-1
CSVENLTGPALREAFF
TGCAGCGTTGAAAACCTAACAGGGCCTGCCCTGAGGGAAGCTTTCTTT
>once|TRBJ2-7|TRBD1|TRBV3-1
CASSQAGQGAHEQYF
TGTGCCAGCAGCCAAGCCGGGCAGGGGGCTCACGAGCAGTACTTC
>once|TRBJ2-2|-|TRBV27
CASSLRAAGELFF
TGTGCCAGCAGCCTCAGGGCGGCCGGGGAGCTGTTTTTT
>-|TRBJ2-2|-|TRBV27
CASSFAQLGLDTGELFF
TGTGCCAGCAGTTTTGCTCAGCTAGGGTTGGACACCGGGGAGCTGTTTTTT
>-|TRBJ1-2|-|TRBV6-5
CASSLQTLGGYGYTF
TGTGCCAGCAGTCTACAGACCCTGGGGGGCTATGGCTACACCTTC
>-|TRBJ2-3|-|TRBV6-5
CASSSDGPSTDTQYF
TGTGCCAGCAGTTCCGATGGGCCCAGCACAGATACGCAGTATTTT
>-|TRBJ2-2|-|TRBV9
CASSLRRVGELFF
TGTGCCAGCAGCCTTAGACGGGTCGGGGAGCTGTTTTTT
>-|TRBJ1-1|-|TRBV12-3/TRBV12-4
CASSLSYIPENTEAFF
TGTGCCAGCAGCCTAAGCTACATCCCGGAGAACACTGAAGCTTTCTTT
>-|TRBJ2-7|-|TRBV9
CASSVEGGLTYEQYF
TGTGCCAGCAGCGTAGAGGGGGGCCTTACCTACGAGCAGTACTTC
>-|TRBJ2-3|TRBD2|TRBV9
CASSVVSGGPTDTQYF
TGTGCCAGCAGCGTAGTAAGCGGGGGCCCCACAGATACGCAGTATTTT
>once|TRBJ2-1|-|TRBV6-5
CASSYNLGNEQFF
TGTGCCAGCAGTTATAATTTGGGGAATGAGCAGTTCTTC
>-|TRBJ2-1|-|TRBV29-1
CSVEDSKRKNNEQFF
TGCAGCGTTGAAGATTCTAAAAGGAAGAACAATGAGCAGTTCTTC
>-|TRBJ2-7|-|TRBV13
CASSSLGNEQYF
TGTGCCAGCAGCTCCCTAGGCAACGAGCAGTACTTC
>once|TRBJ2-3|-|TRBV7-9
CASSWEDTQYF
TGTGCCAGCAGCTGGGAAGATACGCAGTATTTT
>-|TRBJ2-7|TRBD1|TRBV27
CASGPWTGKTYEQYF
TGTGCCAGCGGACCGTGGACAGGCAAAACCTACGAGCAGTACTTC
>-|TRBJ2-7|TRBD1|TRBV5-1
CASGRDSHEQYF
TGCGCCAGCGGCCGGGACAGCCATGAGCAGTACTTC
>-|TRBJ2-1|TRBD1|TRBV7-9
CASRRNRGALYNEQFF
TGTGCCAGCAGACGAAACAGGGGGGCGCTCTACAATGAGCAGTTCTTC
>-|TRBJ2-1|TRBD1|TRBV20-1
CSAWSGQGSNEQFF
TGCAGTGCCTGGTCGGGACAGGGGTCAAATGAGCAGTTCTTC
>few|TRBJ2-1|-|TRBV5-1
CASSLGGSNEQFF
TGTGCCAGCAGTTTAGGGGGTAGCAATGAGCAGTTCTTC